This TCR beta chain stems from a study of shared clonotypes between healthy human individuals. Overall study: Researchers assigned three CD4 naive, three CD4 memory, two CD8 naive and one CD8 memory plate to each donor.

Profiled with immunoSEQ multiplex PCR; TCRdb holds only in-frame clones, not every one. The sample has around 1.1 million clones, approximately 80% seen once. In the case of this clone: Its antigen is as yet unknown.

Overall study findings and caveats: Clonotypes shared by all four donors outscored non-shared clonotypes in generation probability. Memory subsets generally showed smaller estimated richness than naive subsets did. Sequencing of the sorted subsets was shown by rarefaction to be incomplete despite large depth.

Between the trimmed V and J ends, which lost 3 bases and 3 bases, there was a span of 15 bases. CDR1 and CDR2 (germline): KGHSH, LQKENI. The CDR3 is 16 residues long. This TCR was sampled from a man between 18 and 35 years old in good health. Some clones in this sample may be carry-over from other donors' samples. The material sequenced was memory CD4+ T cells from PBMCs. Stated subset: CD45RA-negative fraction. The chain recombines TRBV18 with TRBJ1-5; tentative D call: TRBD1 (5 bases). Here the CDR3 DNA reads TGTGCCAGCTCACCCTCTCAGGGAATGACCAATCAGCCCCAGCATTTT. This codes for CASSPSQGMTNQPQHF.